These 5 T cell receptor beta chains came from one sample sequenced in a study of T cells in Graves' hyperthyroidism and ophthalmopathy. Regions amplified from RNA transcripts were the TCR beta CDR3 regions. The primer set for the first-round RT-PCR of the TCR CDR3 was HTBI. Via MiXCR, TCRdb re-called the multiplex PCR reads, giving one row per CDR3 protein. The sample has some 340,000 distinct CDR3 sequences; roughly 15% are singletons. The sample was blood. The source of these receptors is a woman between 40 and 50 years old with Graves' ophthalmopathy.

This chain's CDR3 is CASSVERQTGLYTGELFF. Written as DNA, the CDR3 is TGTGCCAGCAGCGTAGAGCGTCAGACAGGCCTATACACCGGGGAGCTGTTTTTT. This chain links TRBV9 with TRBJ2-2, with a possible D match to TRBD1 (6 bases). V was pared by 0 bases and J by 3 bases, with 18 bases between. The CDR3 consists of 18 residues. Germline lookup yields CDR1 SGDLS and CDR2 YYNGEE.

This clonotype was seen repeatedly, ten times or more. This chain uses TRBV6-1 with TRBJ2-1; 7 nucleotides line up with TRBD1. Losses at the gene ends were 6 bases for V and 7 bases for J; bases not matched to a gene: 9. This CDR3 contains 14 residues. Germline CDR1 is MNHNS and CDR2 is SASEGT. Written as DNA, the CDR3 is TGTGCCAGCAGAAGACAGGGCGAAGGGAATGAGCAGTTCTTC. Protein product: CASRRQGEGNEQFF.

This chain connects TRBV5-1 to TRBJ2-1, with 8 bases aligning to TRBD2. V trimming: 4 bases; J trimming: 5 bases; junction bases outside the gene matches: 8. The CDR3 consists of 15 residues. Germline V CDR1 and CDR2: SGHRS, YFSETQ. CDR3 protein: CASSRRTSFHNEQFF. CDR3 nucleotides: TGCGCCAGCAGCCGGAGGACTAGCTTCCACAATGAGCAGTTCTTC.

Comment on this clonotype: A read error may explain this, as a much larger clone is one base away. The chain recombines TRBV20-1 with TRBJ1-2; no clear D gene. The length of the CDR3 is 15 residues. Germline CDR1 is DFQATT and CDR2 is SNEGSKA (reference sequence). The CDR3 sequence: CSASGQALRNYGCTF. The DNA of the CDR3 is TGCAGTGCTAGTGGGCAGGCGCTGAGAAACTATGGCTGCACCTTC.

The sample holds many counts of this clonotype. The chain combines TRBV15 with TRBJ1-3; tentative D call: TRBD1 (5 bases). The CDR3 has 15 amino acids. Germline V lookup: CDR1 LNHNV, CDR2 YYDKDF (reference sequence). V lost 0 bases, J lost 4 bases, and 10 bases lay in between. Written as DNA, the CDR3 is TGTGCCACCAGCAGAGATAAGGCAGGGGGAAACACCATATATTTT. It yields the protein CATSRDKAGGNTIYF.